This T cell receptor (beta chain) was captured in a study of OX40 agonist ivuxolimab in advanced cancers. Study-wide results and limits: CD4+ and CD8+ blood T cells expanded clonally by week 6 at 0.1 to 3.0 mg/kg.

The CDR3 contains 12 residues. Trimming removed 8 bases from V and 3 bases from J, with 11 bases in between. Germline-derived CDR1 and CDR2 are MNHNS and SASEGT. Profiled with immunoSEQ multiplex PCR; TCRdb holds only in-frame clones, not every one. The table lists 15,000 to 25,000 clones, 75% to 85% of them singletons, with 40% to 65% in the top ten. The table lists this clone with a few counts. Its target is unknown. Sequencing used CD4+ or CD8+ T cells sorted from blood, obtained in a trial of the OX40 agonist ivuxolimab. The rearrangement uses TRBV6-1 and TRBJ2-7, with D perhaps matching TRBD1 or TRBD2 (5 bases each). This sequence was found in an adult with an advanced solid tumor such as melanoma, head and neck, liver or kidney cancer. CDR3 loop: CASEGRDYEQYF. The CDR3 nucleotides read TGTGCCAGCGAGGGCAGGGACTACGAGCAGTACTTC.